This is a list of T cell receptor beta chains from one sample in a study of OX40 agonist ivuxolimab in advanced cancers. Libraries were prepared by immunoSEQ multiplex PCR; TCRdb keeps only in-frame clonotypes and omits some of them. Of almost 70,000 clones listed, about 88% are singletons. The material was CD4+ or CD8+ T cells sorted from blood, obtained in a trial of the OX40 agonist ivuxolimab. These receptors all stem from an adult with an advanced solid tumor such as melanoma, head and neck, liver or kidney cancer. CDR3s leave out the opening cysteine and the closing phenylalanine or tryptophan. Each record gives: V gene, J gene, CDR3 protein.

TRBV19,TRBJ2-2,ASSTRQTTNTGELF
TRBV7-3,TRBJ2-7,ASSPLGGGPYEQY
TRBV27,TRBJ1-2,ASRPSGQGIRDYGYT
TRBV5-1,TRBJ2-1,ASSRQGYDNEQF
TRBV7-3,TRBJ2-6,ASSRNSGANVLT
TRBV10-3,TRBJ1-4,AISGGVGEKLF
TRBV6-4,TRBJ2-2,ASSDRPGATGELF
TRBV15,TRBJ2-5,ATSFRTGGVGETQY
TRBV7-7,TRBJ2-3,ASSLSYTDTQY
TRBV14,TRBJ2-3,ASSASTVDTDTQY